The present TCR beta chain was sequenced within a study of blood T cells in healthy people across ages. CDR3 size: 14 residues. V was pared by 0 bases and J by 3 bases, with 8 bases between. CDR1 is SEHNR and CDR2 is FQNEAQ in the germline V gene (reference sequence). Study-wide results and limits: A strong correlation between TCR beta diversity and naive T cell percentage was seen.

The second PCR ran 7 to 11 cycles with a sample-barcoded 5' primer and J-beta primers. Template switching added a 12-random-nucleotide identifier to every cDNA molecule. TCRdb reprocessed the 5' RACE reads via MiXCR and lists one record per CDR3 protein. The data hold about 1.5 million distinct CDR3 sequences, with approximately 39% observed a single time. Concerning this clonotype itself: The target antigen is unknown.

The chain couples TRBV7-9 to TRBJ2-5, with a weak D call TRBD1 (6 bases). The sample taken for sequencing was blood. This clonotype originated in a woman under 30 in good health. The CDR3 is CASSLADRKETQYF. For the CDR3, the DNA is TGTGCCAGCAGCTTAGCGGACAGAAAAGAGACCCAGTACTTC.